Presented here are 8 T cell receptor beta chains from one specimen sequenced in a study of blood T cell repertoires in COVID-19. Sequenced by immunoSEQ multiplex PCR; TCRdb stores in-frame clones only, minus some. The table includes 80,000 to 95,000 clones, 75% to 90% detected once. Sequenced: peripheral blood. The receptors originated from a woman in her forties or fifties with active or convalescent COVID-19.

The rearrangement uses TRBV30 and TRBJ1-1, with D uncertain. V was cut by 4 bases and J by 1 base, with 13 bases left in between. The germline V gene encodes CDR1 GTSNPN and CDR2 SVGIG (reference sequence). The CDR3 length is 14 residues. The CDR3 coding sequence is TGTGCCTGGACGTGGGGAGGATCGAACACTGAAGCTTTCTTT. Translating it yields CAWTWGGSNTEAFF.

A single count supports this clone. The chain is built from TRBV10-1 and TRBJ2-1, with D perhaps matching TRBD2 (6 bases). The CDR3 consists of 12 residues. Germline V gene lookup returns CDR1 WNHNN and CDR2 SYGVQD (reference sequence). The V gene lost 9 bases and the J gene lost 1 base, with 7 bases spanning the gap. Written as DNA, the CDR3 is TGCGCCAGGGGGACTTCCTACAATGAGCAGTTCTTC. Amino acids: CARGTSYNEQFF.

This rearrangement joins TRBV5-4 to TRBJ2-3, with 7 positions matching TRBD2. Trimming at V came to 1 base and at J to 5 bases, leaving 1 base not matched to a gene. Per the germline V gene, CDR1 is SGHNT and CDR2 is YYREEE (reference sequence). The CDR3 contains 13 residues. CDR3 region: CASSLWGGDTQYF. The DNA of the CDR3 is TGTGCCAGCAGCTTGTGGGGGGGAGATACGCAGTATTTT.

This chain joins TRBV30 and TRBJ2-4, with 7 positions matching TRBD2. Per the germline V gene, CDR1 is GTSNPN and CDR2 is SVGIG (reference sequence). The CDR3 has 15 residues. Trimming took 2 bases from V and 2 from J; bases not matched to a gene: 6. CDR3 region: CAWSLAEGPKNIQYF. CDR3 nucleotides: TGTGCCTGGAGTCTAGCGGAGGGGCCCAAAAACATTCAGTACTTC. Supplemented by reference TRBV30 and TRBJ2-4, the full variable domain reads SQTIHQWPATLVQPVGSPLSLECTVEGTSNPNLYWYRQAAGRGLQLLFYSVGIGQISSEVPQNLSASRPQDRQFILSSKKLLLSDSGFYLCAWSLAEGPKNIQYFGAGTRLSVL.

The CDR3 loop is CASSELGQGASDTQYF. The CDR3 DNA reads as TGTGCCAGCAGTGAATTGGGGCAGGGGGCATCGGATACGCAGTATTTT. The V and J genes are TRBV25-1 and TRBJ2-3, with TRBD1 matching 8 bases. The V gene's germline CDR1 is MGHDK and CDR2 SYGVNS. Losses at the gene ends were 1 base for V and 6 bases for J; bases not matched to a gene: 9. There are 16 residues in the CDR3.

The count of this clone is one. The V gene is TRBV3-1 (or the pseudogene TRBV3-2), the J gene TRBJ1-5; D not resolved. V dropped 0 bases and J dropped 3 bases, with 9 bases sitting between them. The CDR3 has 15 residues. The V gene's germline CDR1 is LGHDT and CDR2 YNNKEL (reference sequence). In DNA form, the CDR3 reads TGTGCCAGCAGCCAAGACTTCGACAACAATCAGCCCCAGCATTTT. The encoded protein is CASSQDFDNNQPQHF.

V is TRBV15 and J is TRBJ1-4; perhaps TRBD1 as D (5 bases). Germline V lookup: CDR1 LNHNV, CDR2 YYDKDF (reference sequence). The CDR3 has 14 residues. Trimming removed 4 bases at V and 5 bases at J, with 11 bases between. The CDR3 loop is CATSMGGGNEKLFF. The CDR3 DNA sequence: TGTGCCACCAGCATGGGGGGAGGAAATGAAAAACTGTTTTTT.

The chain is built from TRBV2 and TRBJ2-3; 8 nucleotides match TRBD2. The CDR3 sequence is 15 residues long. V gave up 6 bases and J gave up 5 bases; unmatched junction bases: 10. Germline assignment: CDR1 SNHLY and CDR2 FYNNEI. In nucleotides, the CDR3 is TGTGCCAGCAGCAACAGCGGGGGATGGGGAGATACGCAGTATTTT. This translates into CASSNSGGWGDTQYF. Combining the CDR3 with reference TRBV2 and TRBJ2-3 gives the whole variable domain EPEVTQTPSHQVTQMGQEVILRCVPISNHLYFYWYRQILGQKVEFLVSFYNNEISEKSEIFDDQFSVERPDGSNFTLKIRSTKLEDSAMYFCASSNSGGWGDTQYFGPGTRLTVL.